The 12 T cell receptor beta chains listed next were all sequenced from one sample in a study of shared clonotypes between healthy human individuals (TCRdb year 2020). The library was made by the immunoSEQ multiplex PCR assay. The immuneACCESS repertoire file appears here via TCRdb, limited to in-frame rearrangements. These files lack a portion of the clones; in checked studies, under half of the deficit traces to unresolved V genes, and the cause of the others is not known. For this sample there are about 2.3 million clones; more than 85% appear just once. Of the sample, around 0.4% is held by the ten largest clones. The sample was naive CD4+ T cells from PBMCs. The meaning of the sample's cell subset or site label: CD45RA+ positively selected. All receptors derive from a young man in good health. Some clones in this sample may be carry-over from other donors' samples.

The table lists this clone with a count of one. The V gene is TRBV7-2, the J gene TRBJ2-7; no firm D call. CDR3 length: 15 residues. CDR1 and CDR2 (germline): SGHTA, FQGNSA. Trimming cost V 4 bases and J 4 bases, with 17 bases left between them. CDR3 DNA: TGTGCCAGCAGCTCCAGTTCGAGGAGTTCATACGAGCAGTACTTC. Its translation is CASSSSSRSSYEQYF.

The V gene is TRBV30, the J gene TRBJ1-5, with D unclear. The CDR3 sequence is 14 residues long. CDR1 and CDR2 from the germline V gene are GTSNPN and SVGIG (reference sequence). V shed 1 base and J shed 3 bases, with 10 bases lying between them. The CDR3 DNA sequence: TGTGCCTGGAGTGCCAAGGCCTCCAATCAGCCCCAGCATTTT. Translating gives CAWSAKASNQPQHF.

Note on this clone: A much larger clone differs from this one at a single base, so this may be a read error. The chain employs TRBV2 and TRBJ1-5; the match to TRBD1 covers 9 bases. The CDR3 runs 15 residues. Looked up from germline, CDR1 is SNHLY and CDR2 is FYNNEI. J was trimmed by 0 bases and V by 6 bases; bases with no gene match: 3. The CDR3 protein is CASRGTGNSNQPQHF. In nucleotides, the CDR3 is TGTGCCAGCAGGGGGACAGGGAATAGCAATCAGCCCCAGCATTTT.

The chain couples TRBV28 to TRBJ2-6; 7 bases map to TRBD1. V lost 6 bases and J lost 0; bases outside the gene matches: 5. Germline CDR1 MDHEN, CDR2 SYDVKM. The CDR3 spans 16 residues. The CDR3 is CASRGQVGSGANVLTF. CDR3 coding DNA: TGTGCCAGCAGAGGACAGGTTGGCTCTGGGGCCAACGTCCTGACTTTC. The full variable domain, rest sourced from reference TRBV28 and TRBJ2-6, is DVKVTQSSRYLVKRTGEKVFLECVQDMDHENMFWYRQDPGLGLRLIYFSYDVKMKEKGDIPEGYSVSREKKERFSLILESASTNQTSMYLCASRGQVGSGANVLTFGAGSRLTVL.

This clone was seen just once. This chain joins TRBV5-1 and TRBJ1-1; no reliable D call. V was shortened by 0 bases and J by 1 base, with 10 bases between the two germline ends. Germline CDR1 reads SGHRS; CDR2 reads YFSETQ. This CDR3 has 15 amino acids. CDR3 nucleotide sequence: TGCGCCAGCAGCTTGGTGGGGATTAAGAACACTGAAGCTTTCTTT. It specifies CASSLVGIKNTEAFF. The variable domain in full, completed from reference TRBV5-1 and TRBJ1-1, reads KAGVTQTPRYLIKTRGQQVTLSCSPISGHRSVSWYQQTPGQGLQFLFEYFSETQRNKGNFPGRFSGRQFSNSRSEMNVSTLELGDSALYLCASSLVGIKNTEAFFGQGTRLTVV.

V usage is TRBV2 and J usage is TRBJ2-7; TRBD1 agrees at 10 bases. This CDR3 is 15 amino acids long. From germline, CDR1 is SNHLY and CDR2 FYNNEI. The ends lost 3 bases at V and 5 bases at J; junction bases unmatched: 7. The CDR3 reads CASSEGQGFGNEQYF. The CDR3 DNA reads TGTGCCAGCAGTGAGGGACAGGGGTTCGGAAACGAGCAGTACTTC.

This CDR3 is CASSPGQGANYGYTF. CDR3 nucleotides: TGTGCCAGCAGCCCGGGACAGGGGGCAAACTATGGCTACACCTTC. The chain recombines TRBV5-6 with TRBJ1-2; TRBD1 agrees at 12 bases. V gave up 4 bases and J gave up 2 bases; unmatched junction bases: 3. Germline V gene data show CDR1 as SGHDT and CDR2 as YYEEEE. The CDR3 extends over 15 amino acids. The full variable domain, with the rest looked up from reference TRBV5-6 and TRBJ1-2, is DAGVTQSPTHLIKTRGQQVTLRCSPKSGHDTVSWYQQALGQGPQFIFQYYEEEERQRGNFPDRFSGHQFPNYSSELNVNALLLGDSALYLCASSPGQGANYGYTFGSGTRLTVV.

The chain uses TRBV19 and TRBJ2-3, with D tentatively TRBD1 or TRBD2 (6 bases each). The CDR3 contains 12 residues. In germline, CDR1 is LNHDA, CDR2 SQIVND (reference sequence). V was pared by 5 bases and J by 8 bases, with 11 bases between. As DNA, the CDR3 is TGTGCCAGTAGTGCACAGGGAGGTACGCAGTATTTT. This encodes CASSAQGGTQYF. The full variable domain, rest sourced from reference TRBV19 and TRBJ2-3, is DGGITQSPKYLFRKEGQNVTLSCEQNLNHDAMYWYRQDPGQGLRLIYYSQIVNDFQKGDIAEGYSVSREKKESFPLTVTSAQKNPTAFYLCASSAQGGTQYFGPGTRLTVL.

The chain couples TRBV5-1 to TRBJ1-4; D not resolved. Between the trimmed V and J ends, which lost 1 base and 3 bases, there was a span of 7 bases. Germline-derived CDR1 and CDR2 are SGHRS and YFSETQ. The CDR3 length is 14 residues. DNA for the CDR3: TGCGCCAGCAGCTTGACAAGCCCTAATGAAAAACTGTTTTTT. It specifies CASSLTSPNEKLFF.

J is TRBJ1-2 and V is TRBV7-9, with D possibly TRBD1 on 5 matching bases. Germline V gives CDR1 SEHNR, CDR2 FQNEAQ (reference sequence). This CDR3 has 14 amino acids. The V end was cut by 7 bases, the J end by 5 bases, with 17 bases between. CDR3 DNA: TGTGCCAGCATCCTGAGGGGCAGTGATTATGGCTACACCTTC. Protein sequence: CASILRGSDYGYTF.

The chain combines TRBV7-3 with TRBJ2-3; tentative D call: TRBD2 (6 bases). V was clipped by 2 bases and J by 2 bases, with 11 bases between them. The CDR3 totals 15 residues. Germline V gene data show CDR1 as SGHTA and CDR2 as FQGTGA. In DNA, the CDR3 is TGTGCCAGCAGCTTAGCGGGATCCTCCACAGATACGCAGTATTTT. Residues: CASSLAGSSTDTQYF.

This sequence joins TRBV30 and TRBJ2-4, with D uncertain. This CDR3 region has 16 residues. In germline, CDR1 is GTSNPN, CDR2 SVGIG (reference sequence). Trimming took 2 bases from V and 0 from J, leaving 14 bases between them. The CDR3 DNA reads TGTGCCTGGAGTCCTCAGGAGCTTATAGCCAAAAACATTCAGTACTTC. Its protein product is CAWSPQELIAKNIQYF.